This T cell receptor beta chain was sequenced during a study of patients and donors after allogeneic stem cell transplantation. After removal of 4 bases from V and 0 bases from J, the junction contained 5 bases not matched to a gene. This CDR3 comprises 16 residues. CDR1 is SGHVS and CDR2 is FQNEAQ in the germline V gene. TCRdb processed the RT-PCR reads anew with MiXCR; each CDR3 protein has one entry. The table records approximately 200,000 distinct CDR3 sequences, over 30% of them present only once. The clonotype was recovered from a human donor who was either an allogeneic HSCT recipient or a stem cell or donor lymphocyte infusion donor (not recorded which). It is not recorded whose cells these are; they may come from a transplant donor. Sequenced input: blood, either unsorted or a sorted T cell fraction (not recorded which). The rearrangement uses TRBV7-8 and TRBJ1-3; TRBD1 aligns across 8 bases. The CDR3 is CASSSRDRRSGNTIYF. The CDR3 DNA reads TGTGCCAGCAGCTCCCGGGACAGGCGCTCTGGAAACACCATATATTTT.